Shown below are 19 T cell receptor beta chains from a single sample sequenced in a study of T cell responses to AZD1222 COVID-19 vaccine (dated by TCRdb to about 2021). This sample's time point label indicates: about 28 days (+/-7) after the second vaccine dose. Explained via the paper, the treatment or condition label denotes: meningococcal conjugate vaccine given as trial control. Library preparation employed the immunoSEQ multiplex PCR assay. TCRdb retrieved this table from immuneACCESS and kept in-frame rearrangements only. Not all clones are present; in checked studies, unresolved V genes account for under half, and no reason is known for the remainder. Recorded for this sample are around 130,000 clones; about 93% of them occurred a single time. Of the sample, 4.2% falls within the top ten clones. The sequences come from peripheral blood, collected 28 days after the second dose of the MenACWY control vaccine. The receptors shown here come from an adult who received the MenACWY meningococcal vaccine as a control.

J is TRBJ2-7 and V is TRBV7-9; D may be TRBD1 (5 bases). This CDR3 is built from 11 residues. V was shortened by 5 bases and J by 7 bases, with 9 bases between the two germline ends. Per the germline V gene, CDR1 is SEHNR and CDR2 is FQNEAQ (reference sequence). CDR3: CASSPQVEQYV. CDR3 bases: TGTGCCAGCAGCCCACAGGTGGAGCAGTACGTC.

This chain uses TRBV28 with TRBJ1-1, with D perhaps matching TRBD1 (6 bases). Germline CDR1 MDHEN, CDR2 SYDVKM. This CDR3 has 14 residues. V lost 3 bases and J lost 1, with 9 bases in between. CDR3 coding DNA: TGTGCCAGCAGTTTCGGGGGCCCGAACACTGAAGCTTTCTTT. It encodes CASSFGGPNTEAFF.

This rearrangement joins TRBV27 to TRBJ2-2; D unresolved. CDR3 length: 13 amino acids. V was pared by 0 bases and J by 8 bases, with 7 bases between. The germline CDR1 and CDR2 sequences are MNHEY and SMNVEV (reference sequence). The CDR3 protein is CASSLSLGGELFF. DNA for the CDR3: TGTGCCAGCAGTTTATCTCTTGGAGGGGAGCTGTTTTTT.

The V gene is TRBV12-3 or TRBV12-4, the J gene TRBJ2-3; D uncertain. V was clipped by 7 bases and J by 4 bases, with 12 bases between them. The CDR3 is 13 amino acids. The CDR3 region is CASMYTVADTQYF. Written as DNA, the CDR3 is TGTGCCAGCATGTATACGGTCGCAGATACGCAGTATTTT.

This rearrangement joins TRBV18 to TRBJ1-5; weak D call: TRBD1 (5 bases). This CDR3 is 14 amino acids long. Germline V gives CDR1 KGHSH, CDR2 LQKENI. The germline V and J ends were trimmed by 3 bases and 3 bases, with 9 bases remaining between them. CDR3 in DNA: TGTGCCAGCTCACCCCGGACAATCAATCAGCCCCAGCATTTT. Translated: CASSPRTINQPQHF.

This clone occurred a few times. V gene TRBV7-6 combines with J gene TRBJ2-3; D not certain. The germline V and J ends were trimmed by 1 base and 2 bases, with 7 bases remaining between them. The CDR3 has 14 residues. Germline V gene lookup returns CDR1 SGHVS and CDR2 FNYEAQ. The DNA of the CDR3 is TGTGCCAGCAGCTTAGGGCGGCCCACAGATACGCAGTATTTT. The encoded protein is CASSLGRPTDTQYF. The complete variable domain, with remaining parts taken from reference TRBV7-6 and TRBJ2-3, reads GAGVSQSPRYKVTKRGQDVALRCDPISGHVSLYWYRQALGQGPEFLTYFNYEAQQDKSGLPNDRFSAERPEGSISTLTIQRTEQRDSAMYRCASSLGRPTDTQYFGPGTRLTVL.

The CDR3 DNA reads as TGCGCCAGCCGGGACAGATTTGTCATAAACACCGGGGAGCTGTTTTTT. Its translation is CASRDRFVINTGELFF. The V gene is TRBV5-1, the J gene TRBJ2-2, with 7 bases aligning to TRBD1. V was clipped by 7 bases and J by 2 bases; unmatched bases: 11. Germline V gives CDR1 SGHRS, CDR2 YFSETQ. The length of the CDR3 is 16 residues.

The chain employs TRBV30 and TRBJ1-2; TRBD1 might be the D (6 bases). Germline loops: CDR1 GTSNPN, CDR2 SVGIG (reference sequence). The V and J ends lost 2 bases and 2 bases respectively, with 12 bases between them. The CDR3 has 14 amino acids. CDR3 protein: CAWSTDRSNYGYTF. The DNA for the CDR3 is TGTGCCTGGAGTACAGACAGGTCCAACTATGGCTACACCTTC.

The rearrangement joins TRBV10-1 to TRBJ2-1; TRBD2 agrees at 10 bases. This CDR3 has 17 amino acids. With 2 bases clipped from V and 2 bases from J, the junction kept 6 bases outside the gene matches. CDR1 and CDR2 from the germline V gene are WNHNN and SYGVQD (reference sequence). The CDR3 DNA reads as TGCGCCAGCAGTGAGCAGGGTAGCGGGGGGACCTACAATGAGCAGTTCTTC. Protein sequence: CASSEQGSGGTYNEQFF.

The J gene is TRBJ1-1, the V gene TRBV4-1; D is undetermined. CDR3 length: 15 amino acids. Germline assignment: CDR1 MGHRA and CDR2 YSYEKL. Deletions cut 1 base from V and 1 base from J, with 10 bases between. CDR3 coding DNA: TGCGCCAGCAGCCAAGCCGTGCTAGGGAACACTGAAGCTTTCTTT. This gives the protein CASSQAVLGNTEAFF.

The V and J genes are TRBV2 and TRBJ2-1; D may be TRBD1 (6 bases). CDR1 is SNHLY and CDR2 is FYNNEI in the germline V gene. This CDR3 comprises 13 residues. V lost 9 bases and J lost 2, with 11 bases in between. CDR3 nucleotide sequence: TGTGCCAGTCTCAGGGGTACCTACAATGAGCAGTTCTTC. Translation: CASLRGTYNEQFF.

The rearrangement joins TRBV28 to TRBJ1-1; D perhaps matches TRBD1 (6 bases). Trimming left V 5 bases short and J 4 bases short, with 11 bases between. In germline, CDR1 is MDHEN, CDR2 SYDVKM. The CDR3 consists of 13 residues. CDR3 sequence: CASSIRGVTEAFF. The CDR3 region has the DNA TGTGCCAGCAGTATCAGGGGCGTCACTGAAGCTTTCTTT. Looking up the rest from reference TRBV28 and TRBJ1-1 gives the full variable domain: DVKVTQSSRYLVKRTGEKVFLECVQDMDHENMFWYRQDPGLGLRLIYFSYDVKMKEKGDIPEGYSVSREKKERFSLILESASTNQTSMYLCASSIRGVTEAFFGQGTRLTVV.

The chain carries TRBV5-5 and TRBJ2-7; TRBD1 agrees at 7 bases. CDR1 SGHKS and CDR2 YYEKEE come from the germline V gene (reference sequence). V shed 3 bases and J 2 bases; nucleotides not matched to a gene: 11. This CDR3 contains 16 residues. In DNA form, the CDR3 reads TGTGCCAGCAGCTCCCGGACAGGCCCAAGAACCTACGAGCAGTACGTC. Translating it yields CASSSRTGPRTYEQYV.

The chain employs TRBV28 and TRBJ1-2; D might be TRBD1 (5 bases). Germline CDR1 reads MDHEN; CDR2 reads SYDVKM. CDR3 length equals 15 residues. Trimming cost V 5 bases and J 4 bases, with 17 bases left between them. CDR3 loop: CASSPGGVELYGYTF. The CDR3 bases are TGTGCCAGCAGTCCTGGGGGGGTAGAGCTCTATGGCTACACCTTC.

The chain recombines TRBV6-6 with TRBJ2-1, with D possibly TRBD1 on 6 matching bases. The CDR3 consists of 13 residues. Germline V gives CDR1 MNHNY, CDR2 SVGAGI (reference sequence). Trimming shortened V by 6 bases and J by 8 bases, and 14 bases separated the two germline ends. The CDR3 DNA follows: TGTGCCAGCAGCAGAGGGGGAAAGGATGAGCAGTTCTTC. The encoded protein is CASSRGGKDEQFF.

V and J are TRBV27 and TRBJ2-3; 10 bases agree with TRBD2. The CDR3 runs to 15 residues. V lost 8 bases, J lost 5 bases, and 10 bases stayed unmatched. Germline CDR1 reads MNHEY; CDR2 reads SMNVEV (reference sequence). The DNA for the CDR3 is TGTGCCAGCGGCCAGCGGGGGGGATTGGGAGATACGCAGTATTTT. This encodes CASGQRGGLGDTQYF.

V is TRBV6-5 and J is TRBJ1-2, with D possibly being TRBD1 (6 bases). The germline V gene encodes CDR1 MNHEY and CDR2 SVGAGI. The length of the CDR3 is 16 residues. V lost 0 bases and J lost 4, with 15 bases in between. CDR3 protein: CASSYSGLGGSYGYTF. The CDR3 coding sequence is TGTGCCAGCAGTTACTCGGGACTAGGGGGGAGCTATGGCTACACCTTC.

The CDR3 nucleotides are TGCGCCAGCAGCCATGCACAGGGCCCCACAGATACGCAGTATTTT. Translated: CASSHAQGPTDTQYF. The chain is built from TRBV4-3 and TRBJ2-3; weak D call: TRBD1 (6 bases). V was pared by 3 bases and J by 2 bases, with 12 bases between. CDR3 length equals 15 residues. Germline loops: CDR1 LGHNA, CDR2 YSLEER.

This clone was seen just once. V and J are TRBV10-2 and TRBJ2-3; 9 bases fit TRBD2. V lost 5 bases, J lost 3 bases, and 9 bases stayed unmatched. This CDR3 has 16 residues. The germline V gene encodes CDR1 WSHSY and CDR2 SAAADI. CDR3 DNA: TGCGCCAGCAGTCACGGACTAGCGAAAAAAACAGATACGCAGTATTTT. Translation: CASSHGLAKKTDTQYF.